The text below deals with one TCR beta chain. The sample comes from a study of cytomegalovirus exposure and HLA in healthy donors. Germline V gene data show CDR1 as LNHDA and CDR2 as SQIVND (reference sequence). This CDR3 contains 13 residues. Losses at the gene ends were 5 bases for V and 8 bases for J; bases not matched to a gene: 8. Primers included in the PCR were 60 Vbeta and 13 Jbeta primers. Assay: immunoSEQ multiplex PCR; the TCRdb copy retains only in-frame clones and omits some. This sample has roughly 200,000 clones, with around 80% found just once. Sample: PBMCs. This chain uses TRBV19 with TRBJ1-2; TRBD1 matches at 7 bases. The TCR was taken from a man aged 25 to 40 in good health and CMV-seronegative. The CDR3 DNA sequence: TGTGCCAGTAGTCCGCGGACAGGAGGAGGCTACACCTTC. This sequence encodes CASSPRTGGGYTF.